Shown below are 25 T cell receptor beta chains from a single sample sequenced in a study of T cell changes during pregnancy in multiple sclerosis (dated by TCRdb to between 2018 and 2020). Preparation of the library involved the immunoSEQ multiplex PCR assay. This is the immuneACCESS table as TCRdb keeps it, with only in-frame sequences that have V and J called. A part of the clones is gone; compared with another copy, unresolved V genes explain less than half, and the rest is unexplained. The sample data list 85,000 to 90,000 clones, and around 94% of these were observed just once. The ten largest clonotypes hold approximately 1.6% of the sample. The starting material was peripheral blood, obtained after pregnancy. These receptors were obtained from a female donor in good health, enrolled as a control in a pregnancy study.

V and J are TRBV27 and TRBJ2-1; D may be TRBD2 (7 bases). The CDR3 runs 14 residues. With 6 bases removed from V and 6 bases from J, the gap between germline ends came to 15 bases. From germline, CDR1 is MNHEY and CDR2 SMNVEV (reference sequence). Here the CDR3 DNA reads TGTGCCAGCAGATTGGGGGGGCCTCTCAATGAGCAGTTCTTC. Translation gives CASRLGGPLNEQFF.

Comment on this clone: A read error may produce the germline difference seen at one junction end. CDR3 DNA: TGTGCCAGCAGTGTAGTAGGGTACACCGGGGAGCTGTTCTTT. Encoded protein: CASSVVGYTGELFF. The chain combines TRBV25-1 with TRBJ2-2, with TRBD2 as a possible D gene (5 bases). The CDR3 loop spans 14 amino acids. Germline CDR1 reads MGHDK; CDR2 reads SYGVNS.

This clone was counted once. This chain connects TRBV19 to TRBJ1-5; 7 bases fit TRBD1. CDR1 LNHDA and CDR2 SQIVND come from the germline V gene (reference sequence). The CDR3 contains 16 residues. Trimming took 4 bases from V and 2 from J; bases not matched to a gene: 8. The CDR3 spells CASSSQTGHRNQPQHF. The CDR3 region has the DNA TGTGCCAGTAGTAGTCAGACAGGGCATCGCAATCAGCCCCAGCATTTT.

This clone was seen just once. This chain links TRBV6-5 with TRBJ1-1; D is unresolved. Germline V gives CDR1 MNHEY, CDR2 SVGAGI. The V gene lost 6 bases and the J gene lost 5 bases, with 10 bases spanning the gap. CDR3 size: 12 residues. The CDR3 region is CASSQTATEAFF. The CDR3 nucleotides are TGTGCCAGCAGCCAGACTGCAACTGAAGCTTTCTTT.

The chain couples TRBV28 to TRBJ1-5; possibly TRBD1 for D (5 bases). The CDR3 runs to 17 residues. CDR1 and CDR2 (germline): MDHEN, SYDVKM. V gave up 5 bases and J gave up 5 bases, with 22 bases separating them. CDR3 nucleotide sequence: TGTGCCAGCAGTCCCATTAGAATGGGGGGGAGACATCAGCCCCAGCATTTT. This gives the protein CASSPIRMGGRHQPQHF. Complete variable domain (other parts from reference TRBV28 and TRBJ1-5): DVKVTQSSRYLVKRTGEKVFLECVQDMDHENMFWYRQDPGLGLRLIYFSYDVKMKEKGDIPEGYSVSREKKERFSLILESASTNQTSMYLCASSPIRMGGRHQPQHFGDGTRLSIL.

This clone has only one observation. The gene calls are TRBV2 and TRBJ1-4; tentatively, D is TRBD1 (5 bases). Looked up from germline, CDR1 is SNHLY and CDR2 is FYNNEI. There are 16 residues in the CDR3. Trimming stripped 5 bases from V and 0 bases from J, with 13 bases between. CDR3 nucleotide sequence: TGTGCCAGCAGTTCAAGAACAGGAGCAACTAATGAAAAACTGTTTTTT. This gives the protein CASSSRTGATNEKLFF.

The rearrangement links TRBV2 to TRBJ1-5; 8 bases fit TRBD1. Trimming removed 5 bases from V and 4 bases from J; junction bases left unmatched: 7. Germline CDR1 and CDR2: SNHLY and FYNNEI. The CDR3 is made up of 15 amino acids. DNA of the CDR3: TGTGCCAGCAGTACCGGACAGGGAAAAAATCAGCCCCAGCATTTT. Its translation is CASSTGQGKNQPQHF.

This chain uses TRBV5-6 with TRBJ2-7; 9 bases map to TRBD2. CDR1 is SGHDT, CDR2 YYEEEE, per germline. The CDR3 spans 14 residues. V lost 7 bases to trimming and J lost 6 bases; unmatched junction nucleotides: 11. The CDR3 loop reads CASRHGGRALEQYF. The CDR3 nucleotides read TGTGCCAGCCGTCACGGCGGGAGGGCCCTCGAGCAGTACTTC.

As DNA, the CDR3 is TGTGCCAGCAGCTTGGTGAGCGGGGCCAGCACAGATACGCAGTATTTT. Its translation: CASSLVSGASTDTQYF. V and J are TRBV5-4 and TRBJ2-3; the match to TRBD2 covers 7 bases. Losses at the gene ends were 0 bases for V and 0 bases for J; bases not matched to a gene: 4. This CDR3 spans 16 amino acids. From germline, CDR1 is SGHNT and CDR2 YYREEE (reference sequence).

This chain uses TRBV19 with TRBJ2-1; 8 bases fit TRBD2. Germline values: CDR1 LNHDA, CDR2 SQIVND (reference sequence). The CDR3 spans 15 residues. After removal of 7 bases from V and 3 bases from J, the junction contained 8 bases not matched to a gene. CDR3 sequence (DNA): TGTGCCAGTACCACCGGGACTAGGAGCTACAATGAGCAGTTCTTC. Encoded protein: CASTTGTRSYNEQFF.

The chain employs TRBV2 and TRBJ2-2; no clear D gene. Germline CDR1 is SNHLY and CDR2 is FYNNEI. CDR3 length: 15 residues. Trimming removed 8 bases at V and 0 bases at J, with 13 bases between. The CDR3 nucleotides are TGTGCCAGCGCTGAGCCGCATCCGAACACCGGGGAGCTGTTTTTT. Its protein product is CASAEPHPNTGELFF.

The chain joins TRBV4-1 to TRBJ1-3; D remains ambiguous. The germline V gene has CDR1 MGHRA and CDR2 YSYEKL. The V and J ends lost 2 bases and 2 bases respectively, with 16 bases between them. The CDR3 extends over 17 amino acids. The CDR3 region is CASSQLDLGFAGNTIYF. The DNA for the CDR3 is TGCGCCAGCAGCCAACTTGATCTGGGCTTCGCTGGAAACACCATATATTTT.

The sample holds one count of this clone. The V and J genes are TRBV28 and TRBJ2-7; D call uncertain. The CDR3 contains 14 residues. V was clipped by 1 base and J by 2 bases, with 9 bases between them. The V gene's germline CDR1 is MDHEN and CDR2 SYDVKM. CDR3 sequence reads: CASSLFGAAYEQYF. The CDR3 region has the DNA TGTGCCAGCAGTTTATTCGGTGCCGCCTACGAGCAGTACTTC.

J is TRBJ2-2 and V is TRBV7-9; no firm D call. V lost 5 bases, J lost 4 bases, and 8 bases lay in between. The CDR3 totals 13 residues. CDR1 and CDR2 (germline): SEHNR, FQNEAQ (reference sequence). CDR3 nucleotides: TGTGCCAGCAGCCTACCTAGCACCGGGGAGCTGTTTTTT. It is translated as CASSLPSTGELFF. Full variable domain (rest looked up from reference TRBV7-9 and TRBJ2-2): DTGVSQNPRHKITKRGQNVTFRCDPISEHNRLYWYRQTLGQGPEFLTYFQNEAQLEKSRLLSDRFSAERPKGSFSTLEIQRTEQGDSAMYLCASSLPSTGELFFGEGSRLTVL.

The chain is built from TRBV28 and TRBJ1-5; the D is unclear. Germline lookup yields CDR1 MDHEN and CDR2 SYDVKM. The CDR3 is made up of 13 amino acids. Trimming stripped 7 bases from V and 5 bases from J, with 12 bases between. CDR3 coding DNA: TGTGCCAGCACCGAGGGCTGGGATCAGCCCCAGCATTTT. Protein: CASTEGWDQPQHF.

This clone was counted a single time. The genes are TRBV15 and TRBJ2-3, with 7 bases that match TRBD2. CDR3 length: 17 residues. The V gene end was trimmed by 0 bases and the J gene end by 0 bases; junction bases not matched to a gene: 6. Germline assignment: CDR1 LNHNV and CDR2 YYDKDF (reference sequence). CDR3 sequence (DNA): TGTGCCACCAGCAGAGATGCCGACGGGAGGAGCACAGATACGCAGTATTTT. Its protein product is CATSRDADGRSTDTQYF. Variable domain in full (rest from reference TRBV15 and TRBJ2-3): DAMVIQNPRYQVTQFGKPVTLSCSQTLNHNVMYWYQQKSSQAPKLLFHYYDKDFNNEADTPDNFQSRRPNTSFCFLDIRSPGLGDTAMYLCATSRDADGRSTDTQYFGPGTRLTVL.

The gene calls are TRBV27 and TRBJ1-5, with a tentative D call TRBD1 (6 bases). The CDR3 is 12 amino acids. Per germline, CDR1 MNHEY and CDR2 SMNVEV (reference sequence). Trimming cost V 5 bases and J 4 bases, with 6 bases left between them. The CDR3 sequence is CASSTGNQPQHF. In DNA form, the CDR3 reads TGTGCCAGCAGTACAGGGAATCAGCCCCAGCATTTT.

The rearrangement joins TRBV9 to TRBJ2-1, with D unclear. CDR3 length equals 13 residues. Germline loops: CDR1 SGDLS, CDR2 YYNGEE. V was trimmed by 4 bases and J by 5 bases, leaving 10 bases between them. For the CDR3, the DNA is TGTGCCAGCAGCTCGTCCTACCACAATGAGCAGTTCTTC. Its protein is CASSSSYHNEQFF.

The chain uses TRBV7-9 and TRBJ2-3, with TRBD2 matching over 15 bases. Germline CDR1 is SEHNR and CDR2 is FQNEAQ (reference sequence). This CDR3 is built from 15 residues. J gave up 13 bases and V 7 bases, and 12 bases lay outside the gene matches. This CDR3 is CASTPSGLAGGRKYF. CDR3 bases: TGTGCCAGCACCCCCAGCGGACTAGCGGGAGGGCGGAAGTATTTT.

This clone was seen more than once but under ten times. The CDR3 region is CASSQGQGRYEQYF. CDR3 sequence (DNA): TGTGCCAGCAGCCAGGGACAGGGGAGATACGAGCAGTACTTC. This rearrangement joins TRBV11-3 to TRBJ2-7; 10 bases are shared with TRBD1. CDR1 SGHNT and CDR2 YENEEA come from the germline V gene. J was trimmed by 4 bases and V by 5 bases; bases with no gene match: 5. CDR3 length equals 14 residues. The full variable domain, in which reference TRBV11-3 and TRBJ2-7 provide the parts outside the CDR3, is EAGVVQSPRYKIIEKKQPVAFWCNPISGHNTLYWYLQNLGQGPELLIRYENEEAVDDSQLPKDRFSAERLKGVDSTLKIQPAELGDSAVYLCASSQGQGRYEQYFGPGTRLTVT.

The rearrangement links TRBV10-3 to TRBJ1-1, with D perhaps matching TRBD1 (6 bases). The length of the CDR3 is 17 residues. V was clipped by 0 bases and J by 1 base, with 15 bases between them. In germline, CDR1 is ENHRY, CDR2 SYGVKD. The CDR3 region is CAISESPRTAENTEAFF. CDR3 sequence (DNA): TGTGCCATCAGTGAGTCCCCCCGGACAGCAGAGAACACTGAAGCTTTCTTT.

The chain joins TRBV23-1 to TRBJ1-4, with a tentative D call TRBD1 (5 bases). Being an ORF, TRBV23-1 has a function that is uncertain. V was trimmed by 0 bases and J by 0 bases, leaving 20 bases between them. The CDR3 is 20 residues long. The CDR3 coding sequence is TGCGCCAGCAGTCAATCGGGAGGGATTGGACAAGGGGCAACTAATGAAAAACTGTTTTTT. It is translated as CASSQSGGIGQGATNEKLFF.

The V and J genes are TRBV19 and TRBJ2-3, with 10 bases identical to TRBD1. V gave up 4 bases and J gave up 1 base; unmatched junction bases: 8. CDR3 size: 17 residues. The germline gives CDR1 LNHDA, CDR2 SQIVND (reference sequence). For the CDR3, the DNA is TGTGCCAGTAGTACCACCGGGACAGGGGTACGCACAGATACGCAGTATTTT. This encodes CASSTTGTGVRTDTQYF.

J is TRBJ1-1 and V is TRBV7-9; D not resolved. This CDR3 comprises 14 residues. Germline values: CDR1 SEHNR, CDR2 FQNEAQ (reference sequence). V lost 6 bases and J lost 7, with 18 bases in between. The CDR3 coding sequence is TGTGCCAGCAGTCCATCTGGGAGCGAGATTGAAGCTTTCTTT. Protein sequence: CASSPSGSEIEAFF.

This sequence joins TRBV2 and TRBJ1-2; a weak D match, TRBD1 (5 bases). The germline V gene encodes CDR1 SNHLY and CDR2 FYNNEI. CDR3 size: 14 residues. Between the trimmed V and J ends, which lost 3 bases and 3 bases, there was a span of 11 bases. CDR3: CASSEARDYYGYTF. CDR3 nucleotides: TGTGCCAGCAGTGAGGCCAGGGACTACTATGGCTACACCTTC.